The present TCR beta chain was sequenced within a study of blood T cell repertoires in COVID-19. Study context: The United States, Italy and Spain provided the acute and convalescent COVID-19 samples. PBMCs, B-cell-depleted T cells, or T cells provided the cDNA or gDNA that made up the material.

Germline V lookup: CDR1 KGHSH, CDR2 LQKENI. Trimming stripped 3 bases from V and 7 bases from J, with 12 bases between. This CDR3 contains 14 residues. In the original workflow: The authors estimated nucleated cell counts from reference gene primer amplification. Assay used: immunoSEQ multiplex PCR; TCRdb lists only in-frame clones, some missing. V and J calls and clone size are as listed in that table; D and trimming were resolved from the DNA. The sample lists about 23,000 clones; about 90% were seen once. Sequencing used peripheral blood. The chain is built from TRBV18 and TRBJ1-4; D is unclear. This receptor was identified in a man aged 65-85 years in a cohort sampled during active COVID-19. The CDR3 region is CASSPGGPGEKLFF. The DNA for the CDR3 is TGTGCCAGCTCACCCGGAGGGCCGGGTGAAAAACTGTTTTTT.